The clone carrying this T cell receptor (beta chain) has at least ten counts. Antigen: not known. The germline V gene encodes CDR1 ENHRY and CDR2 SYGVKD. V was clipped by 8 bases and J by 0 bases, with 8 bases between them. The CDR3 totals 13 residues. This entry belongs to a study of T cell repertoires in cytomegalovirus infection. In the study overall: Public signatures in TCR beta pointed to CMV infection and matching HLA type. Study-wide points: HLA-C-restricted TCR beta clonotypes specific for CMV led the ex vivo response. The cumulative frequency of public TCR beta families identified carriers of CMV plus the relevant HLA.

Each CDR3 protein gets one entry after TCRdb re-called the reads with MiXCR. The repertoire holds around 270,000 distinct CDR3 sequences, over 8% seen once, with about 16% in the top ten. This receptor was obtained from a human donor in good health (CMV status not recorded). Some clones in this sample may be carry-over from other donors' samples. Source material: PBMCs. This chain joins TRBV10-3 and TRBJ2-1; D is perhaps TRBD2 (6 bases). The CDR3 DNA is TGTGCCATCGCGACTAGCTCCTACAATGAGCAGTTCTTC. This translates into CAIATSSYNEQFF.